A selection of T cell receptor beta chains follows, all from one sample in a study of blood T cell repertoires in COVID-19. Profiled with immunoSEQ multiplex PCR; TCRdb holds only in-frame clones, not every one. The table includes approximately 270,000 clones, over 75% detected once. The sample comprised PBMCs or T cells enriched from blood (not recorded which). The receptor set was obtained from a woman in her fifties or sixties who had recovered from COVID-19. Each CDR3 is given with its conserved first and last residue. The D gene is left open where the match is weak. Expanded clones are given a class, and other clones once, few, many or no size at all.

>-|TRBD1|TRBJ1-1|TRBV27
CASSSGQGALVTEAFF
TGTGCCAGCAGTTCGGGACAGGGGGCTTTGGTCACTGAAGCTTTCTTT
>few|TRBD1|TRBJ1-5|TRBV5-6
CASSSRDRGGNQPQHF
TGTGCCAGCAGCTCCCGGGACAGGGGTGGCAATCAGCCCCAGCATTTT
>-|TRBD2|TRBJ2-1|TRBV28
CASSLWTSGRGNEQFF
TGTGCCAGCAGTTTATGGACTAGCGGGAGGGGCAATGAGCAGTTCTTC
>-|-|TRBJ2-3|TRBV7-2
CASSLAGAYSTDTQYF
TGTGCCAGCAGCTTAGCAGGGGCGTACAGCACAGATACGCAGTATTTT
>-|-|TRBJ2-7|TRBV4-2
CASSQRLGADEQYF
TGTGCCAGCAGCCAAAGGCTGGGAGCGGACGAGCAGTACTTC
>-|-|TRBJ1-2|TRBV2
CATTVSFNYGYTF
TGTGCCACCACGGTCTCCTTTAACTATGGCTACACCTTC
>-|TRBD2|TRBJ2-5|TRBV10-3
CAISGGGRASETQYF
TGTGCCATCAGTGGCGGCGGGAGGGCCTCAGAGACCCAGTACTTC
>-|TRBD1|TRBJ2-7|TRBV11-2
CASSSMTGGYEQYF
TGTGCCAGCAGCTCCATGACAGGGGGCTACGAGCAGTACTTC
>-|-|TRBJ1-4|TRBV9
CASSVEGGLNEKLFF
TGTGCCAGCAGCGTAGAGGGAGGGTTAAATGAAAAACTGTTTTTT
>-|-|TRBJ1-1|TRBV7-8
CASSASTGSVEAFF
TGTGCCAGCAGCGCCAGCACGGGAAGCGTTGAAGCTTTCTTT
>-|TRBD2|TRBJ2-3|TRBV27
CASSPRESTDTQYF
TGTGCCAGCAGTCCGCGGGAGAGCACAGATACGCAGTATTTT
>-|-|TRBJ2-2|TRBV20-1
CSASSRRETGELFF
TGCAGTGCTAGTAGCCGCCGGGAGACCGGGGAGCTGTTTTTT
>-|-|TRBJ1-5|TRBV11-2
CASSLGSNQPQHF
TGTGCCAGCAGTCTTGGCAGCAATCAGCCCCAGCATTTT
>-|TRBD1|TRBJ2-7|TRBV6-1
CASSAPKGASSSYEQYF
TGTGCCAGCAGTGCCCCCAAGGGGGCCTCGAGCTCCTACGAGCAGTACTTC
>-|TRBD1|TRBJ2-2|TRBV5-1
CASSTGTGTGELFF
TGCGCCAGCAGCACTGGGACAGGCACCGGGGAGCTGTTTTTT
>-|TRBD2|TRBJ2-5|TRBV28
CASRHPWTSGRLGQETQYF
TGTGCCAGCAGGCATCCTTGGACTAGCGGGAGGCTTGGCCAGGAGACCCAGTACTTC
>-|TRBD1|TRBJ2-3|TRBV2
CASYGTGITDTQYF
TGTGCCAGCTACGGGACAGGCATCACAGATACGCAGTATTTT
>-|TRBD1|TRBJ2-3|TRBV10-3
CAIKGTDNTQYF
TGTGCCATCAAGGGGACAGACAACACGCAGTATTTT
>-|TRBD1|TRBJ1-5|TRBV12-3/TRBV12-4
CASRETGDQPQHF
TGTGCCAGCAGGGAGACAGGGGACCAGCCCCAGCATTTT
>once|-|TRBJ1-2|TRBV19
CASSTSRTVWGNRANYGYTF
TGTGCCAGTAGTACATCGAGGACAGTTTGGGGTAACAGGGCTAACTATGGCTACACCTTC
>-|-|TRBJ1-4|TRBV5-1
CASTEGGFNEKLFF
TGCGCCAGCACCGAAGGGGGTTTTAATGAAAAACTGTTTTTT
>-|TRBD1|TRBJ2-2|TRBV11-3
CASSLEGQASTGELFF
TGTGCCAGCAGCTTAGAGGGACAGGCTTCAACCGGGGAGCTGTTTTTT
>-|TRBD2|TRBJ2-3|TRBV9
CASSVGRAGTDTQYF
TGTGCCAGCAGCGTCGGGAGGGCCGGCACAGATACGCAGTATTTT
>-|-|TRBJ2-5|TRBV28
CASSNREETQYF
TGTGCCAGCAGCAACAGGGAAGAGACCCAGTACTTC
>-|-|TRBJ2-1|TRBV19
CASTPQRVSYNEQFF
TGTGCCAGTACCCCGCAGCGGGTCTCCTACAATGAGCAGTTCTTC
>-|TRBD2|TRBJ2-5|TRBV5-1
CASSLQTSGQETQYF
TGCGCCAGCAGCCTACAGACTAGCGGTCAAGAGACCCAGTACTTC
>-|TRBD1|TRBJ1-1|TRBV10-3
CAISGDRGLTDTEAFF
TGTGCCATCAGCGGGGACAGGGGCTTGACGGACACTGAAGCTTTCTTT
>once|TRBD2|TRBJ2-7|TRBV7-9
CASTPLAATIRSSYEQYF
TGTGCCAGCACCCCCCTAGCGGCTACGATCCGAAGCTCCTACGAGCAGTACTTC
>once|-|TRBJ1-5|TRBV5-1
CASSIQGGNQPQHF
TGCGCCAGCAGCATACAGGGTGGCAATCAGCCCCAGCATTTT
>-|TRBD2|TRBJ2-7|TRBV6-2/TRBV6-3
CASSYPETGLAVYEQYF
TGTGCCAGCAGTTATCCCGAGACGGGACTAGCTGTCTACGAGCAGTACTTC
>-|TRBD1|TRBJ1-2|TRBV5-1
CASSLNPPGQGSYGYTF
TGCGCCAGCAGCCTTAATCCCCCGGGACAGGGGAGCTATGGCTACACCTTC
>-|-|TRBJ2-5|TRBV14
CASSPGIRGGWETQYF
TGTGCCAGCAGTCCCGGGATCCGGGGAGGATGGGAGACCCAGTACTTC
>-|TRBD2|TRBJ2-2|TRBV4-2
CASSPGGNTGELFF
TGTGCCAGCAGCCCGGGGGGGAACACCGGGGAGCTGTTTTTT
>-|TRBD2|TRBJ2-2|TRBV3-1/TRBV3-2
CASSQAFGGGTGELFF
TGTGCCAGCAGCCAAGCTTTTGGGGGGGGCACCGGGGAGCTGTTTTTT
>-|-|TRBJ2-7|TRBV7-2
CASSLVGRRTYEQYF
TGTGCCAGCAGCTTAGTCGGCAGGCGAACCTACGAGCAGTACTTC
>-|TRBD1|TRBJ1-5|TRBV6-5
CASSRRQGHQPQHF
TGTGCCAGCAGTCGAAGACAGGGGCATCAGCCCCAGCATTTT
>-|-|TRBJ2-2|TRBV24-1
CATSGGAPGNTGELFF
TGTGCCACCAGTGGGGGCGCCCCCGGGAACACCGGGGAGCTGTTTTTT
>-|TRBD2|TRBJ2-7|TRBV7-8
CASVGLAPYEQYF
TGTGCCAGCGTAGGACTAGCACCCTACGAGCAGTACTTC
>-|-|TRBJ1-1|TRBV19
CASSIAVEYTEAFF
TGTGCCAGTAGTATAGCGGTAGAGTACACTGAAGCTTTCTTT
>-|-|TRBJ2-7|TRBV6-5
CASIPRTKYF
TGTGCCAGCATTCCGAGAACGAAGTACTTC
>-|-|TRBJ1-2|TRBV30
CAWRRTASNYGYTF
TGTGCCTGGCGGAGGACAGCGAGTAACTATGGCTACACCTTC
>-|-|TRBJ1-1|TRBV9
CASSVMTANTEAFF
TGTGCCAGCAGCGTTATGACAGCGAACACTGAAGCTTTCTTT
>once|TRBD2|TRBJ2-1|TRBV10-3
CAISEPVAGGYNEQFF
TGTGCCATCAGTGAACCGGTAGCGGGAGGGTACAATGAGCAGTTCTTC
>-|TRBD1|TRBJ2-7|TRBV2
CASKTGTGSWEQYF
TGTGCCAGCAAAACCGGGACAGGTAGCTGGGAGCAGTACTTC
>-|-|TRBJ2-7|TRBV21-1
CASSKGGLAGGRSYEQYF
TGTGCCAGCAGCAAAGGTGGGCTAGCGGGAGGCCGCTCCTACGAGCAGTACTTC
>-|-|TRBJ1-2|TRBV5-1
CASSLGDTYNYGYTF
TGCGCCAGCAGCCTAGGAGATACCTATAACTATGGCTACACCTTC
>-|-|TRBJ2-1|TRBV6-5
CASNLDRRDGEQFF
TGTGCCAGCAACTTGGACAGGAGGGACGGTGAGCAGTTCTTC
>-|TRBD1|TRBJ2-2|TRBV7-9
CASSRGTGIMAGELFF
TGTGCCAGCAGCCGCGGGACAGGGATTATGGCCGGGGAGCTGTTTTTT
>-|-|TRBJ2-1|TRBV3-1/TRBV3-2
CASSRGVEGEQFF
TGTGCCAGCAGCCGCGGCGTAGAGGGTGAGCAGTTCTTC
>-|-|TRBJ2-1|TRBV28
CASSLFPGTSSYNEQFF
TGTGCCAGCAGTTTATTCCCGGGAACTAGCTCCTACAATGAGCAGTTCTTC
>-|-|TRBJ2-1|TRBV7-2
CASSVTYMTVMFF
TGTGCCAGCAGCGTAACGTACATGACAGTGATGTTCTTC
>-|TRBD1|TRBJ2-2|TRBV19
CASGRDRGQVAGELFF
TGTGCCAGTGGCCGGGACAGGGGGCAGGTAGCCGGGGAGCTGTTTTTT
>-|-|TRBJ1-1|TRBV28
CASSAPADIYTEAFF
TGTGCCAGCAGTGCTCCGGCGGACATATACACTGAAGCTTTCTTT
>-|TRBD2|TRBJ2-7|TRBV5-1
CASSLRAPSEREANYEQYF
TGCGCCAGCAGCTTGAGGGCCCCGTCAGAGCGGGAGGCTAACTACGAGCAGTACTTC
>-|TRBD2|TRBJ2-3|TRBV7-8
CASSLGGRGTQYF
TGTGCCAGCAGCTTAGGAGGGAGGGGTACGCAGTATTTT
>-|TRBD2|TRBJ2-1|TRBV7-9
CASSRGSGSNEQFF
TGTGCCAGCAGCAGGGGTAGCGGGAGTAATGAGCAGTTCTTC
>-|TRBD1|TRBJ1-2|TRBV5-5
CASSPGTGGSGYTF
TGTGCCAGCAGCCCCGGGACAGGGGGCAGTGGCTACACCTTC
>-|-|TRBJ1-4|TRBV27
CASSWGGGEKLFF
TGTGCCAGCAGTTGGGGAGGAGGTGAAAAACTGTTTTTT
>-|-|TRBJ2-3|TRBV21-1
CASNLRSGRAPGADTQYF
TGTGCCAGCAACCTACGGAGCGGGAGGGCCCCAGGGGCAGATACGCAGTATTTT
>-|-|TRBJ1-1|TRBV9
CASSATGLATEAFF
TGTGCCAGCAGCGCTACAGGGTTGGCCACTGAAGCTTTCTTT